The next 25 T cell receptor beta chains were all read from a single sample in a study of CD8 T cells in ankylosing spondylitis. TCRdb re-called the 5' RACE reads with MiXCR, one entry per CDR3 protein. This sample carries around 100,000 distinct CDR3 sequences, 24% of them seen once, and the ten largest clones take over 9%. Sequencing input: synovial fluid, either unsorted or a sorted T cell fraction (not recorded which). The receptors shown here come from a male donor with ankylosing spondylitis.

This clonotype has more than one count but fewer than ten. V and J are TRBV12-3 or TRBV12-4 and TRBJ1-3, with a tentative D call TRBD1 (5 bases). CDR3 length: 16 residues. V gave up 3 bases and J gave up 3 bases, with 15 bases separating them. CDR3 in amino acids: CASSFGFRDLGNTIYF. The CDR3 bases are TGTGCCAGCAGTTTCGGCTTTAGGGACCTTGGAAACACCATATATTTT.

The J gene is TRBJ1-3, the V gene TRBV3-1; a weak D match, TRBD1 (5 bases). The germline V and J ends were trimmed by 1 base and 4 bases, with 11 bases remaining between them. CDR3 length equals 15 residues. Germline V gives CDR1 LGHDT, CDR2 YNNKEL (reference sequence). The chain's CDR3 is CASSQGRVTGNTIYF. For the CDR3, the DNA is TGTGCCAGCAGCCAAGGCAGGGTAACGGGAAACACCATATATTTT.

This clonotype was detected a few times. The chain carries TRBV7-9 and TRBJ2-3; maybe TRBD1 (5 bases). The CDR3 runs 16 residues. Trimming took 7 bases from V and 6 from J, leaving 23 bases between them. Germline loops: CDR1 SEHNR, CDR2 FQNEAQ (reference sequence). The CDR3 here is CASTHRNPLMGDTQYF. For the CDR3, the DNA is TGTGCCAGCACCCACAGGAATCCCTTGATGGGGGATACGCAGTATTTT.

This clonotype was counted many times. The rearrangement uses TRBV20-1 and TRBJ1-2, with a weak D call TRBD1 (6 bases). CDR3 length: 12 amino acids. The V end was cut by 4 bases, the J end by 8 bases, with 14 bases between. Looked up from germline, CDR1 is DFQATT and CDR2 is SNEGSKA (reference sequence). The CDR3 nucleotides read TGCAGTGCTAATACAGGGTCTCGGGGCTACACCTTC. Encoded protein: CSANTGSRGYTF.

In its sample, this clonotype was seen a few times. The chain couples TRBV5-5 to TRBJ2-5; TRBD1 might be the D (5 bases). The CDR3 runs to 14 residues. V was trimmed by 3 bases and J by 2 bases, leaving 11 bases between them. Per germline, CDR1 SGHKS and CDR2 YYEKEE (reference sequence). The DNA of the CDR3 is TGTGCCAGCAGCTATAGGACACCGCAAGAGACCCAGTACTTC. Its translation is CASSYRTPQETQYF.

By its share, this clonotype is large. CDR3 amino acids: CASSRNRGSSYEQYV. CDR3 sequence (DNA): TGTGCCAGCAGCAGAAACAGGGGGAGCTCCTACGAGCAGTACGTC. The rearrangement links TRBV5-6 to TRBJ2-7, with 8 bases aligning to TRBD1. V trimming: 4 bases; J trimming: 0 bases; junction bases outside the gene matches: 6. The CDR3 runs 15 residues. Per the germline V gene, CDR1 is SGHDT and CDR2 is YYEEEE.

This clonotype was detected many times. The CDR3 loop is CASSSRTDNEQFF. CDR3 bases: TGCGCCAGCAGCTCACGGACAGACAATGAGCAGTTCTTC. The chain uses TRBV5-1 and TRBJ2-1; possibly TRBD1 for D (6 bases). Germline V gene lookup returns CDR1 SGHRS and CDR2 YFSETQ. Trimming cost V 3 bases and J 5 bases, with 9 bases left between them. The CDR3 covers 13 residues. Full variable domain (outside the CDR3, taken from reference TRBV5-1 and TRBJ2-1): KAGVTQTPRYLIKTRGQQVTLSCSPISGHRSVSWYQQTPGQGLQFLFEYFSETQRNKGNFPGRFSGRQFSNSRSEMNVSTLELGDSALYLCASSSRTDNEQFFGPGTRLTVL.

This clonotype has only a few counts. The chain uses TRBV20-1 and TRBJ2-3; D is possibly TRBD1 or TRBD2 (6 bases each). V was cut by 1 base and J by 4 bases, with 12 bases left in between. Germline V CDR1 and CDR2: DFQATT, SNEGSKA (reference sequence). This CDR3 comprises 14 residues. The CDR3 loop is CSARVGGTPDTQYF. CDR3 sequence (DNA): TGCAGTGCTAGAGTGGGGGGCACCCCAGATACGCAGTATTTT.

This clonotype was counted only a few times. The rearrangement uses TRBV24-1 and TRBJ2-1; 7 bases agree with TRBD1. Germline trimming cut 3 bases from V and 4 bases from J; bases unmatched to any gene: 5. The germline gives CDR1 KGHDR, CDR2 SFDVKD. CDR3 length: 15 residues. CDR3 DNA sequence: TGTGCCACCAGTGATAGGACAGGAGCATACAATGAGCAGTTCTTC. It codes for CATSDRTGAYNEQFF.

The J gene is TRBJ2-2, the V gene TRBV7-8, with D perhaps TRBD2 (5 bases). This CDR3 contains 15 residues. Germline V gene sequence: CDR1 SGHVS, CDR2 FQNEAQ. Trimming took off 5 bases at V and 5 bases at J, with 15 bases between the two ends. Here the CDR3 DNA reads TGTGCCAGCAGCGGCACCGCCCGGGGAACCGGGGAGCTGTTTTTT. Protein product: CASSGTARGTGELFF.

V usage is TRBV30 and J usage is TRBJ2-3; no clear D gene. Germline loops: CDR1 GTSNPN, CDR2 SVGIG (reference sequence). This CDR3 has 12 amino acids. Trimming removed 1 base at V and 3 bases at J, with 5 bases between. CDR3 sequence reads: CAWSGRTDTQYF. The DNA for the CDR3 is TGTGCCTGGAGTGGACGGACAGATACGCAGTATTTT.

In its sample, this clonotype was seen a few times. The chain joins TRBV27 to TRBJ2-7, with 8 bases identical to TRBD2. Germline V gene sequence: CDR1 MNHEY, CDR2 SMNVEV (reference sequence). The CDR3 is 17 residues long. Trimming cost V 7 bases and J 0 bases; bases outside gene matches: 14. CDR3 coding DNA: TGTGCCAGCACCGAAACAAAGGGACTAGATAGCTCCTACGAGCAGTACGTC. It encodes CASTETKGLDSSYEQYV.

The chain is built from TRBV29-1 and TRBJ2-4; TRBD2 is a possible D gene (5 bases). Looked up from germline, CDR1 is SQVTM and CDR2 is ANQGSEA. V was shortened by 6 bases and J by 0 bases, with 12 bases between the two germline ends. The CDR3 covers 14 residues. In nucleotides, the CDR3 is TGCAGCGTCGCTGGACTGTTAGCCAAAAACATTCAGTACTTC. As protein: CSVAGLLAKNIQYF.

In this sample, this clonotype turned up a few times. The CDR3 spells CASSPTTGNTEAFF. The CDR3 coding sequence is TGTGCCAGCAGTCCCACGACGGGGAACACTGAAGCTTTCTTT. This chain connects TRBV12-3 or TRBV12-4 to TRBJ1-1; D is unresolved. Trimming took 5 bases from V and 1 from J, leaving 11 bases between them. This CDR3 comprises 14 residues.

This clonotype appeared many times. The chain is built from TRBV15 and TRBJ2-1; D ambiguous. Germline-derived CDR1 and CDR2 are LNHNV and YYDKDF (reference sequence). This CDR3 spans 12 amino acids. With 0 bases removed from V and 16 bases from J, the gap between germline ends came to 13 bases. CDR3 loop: CATSRDLLRRFF. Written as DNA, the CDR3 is TGTGCCACCAGCAGAGATCTGCTTCGGCGCTTCTTC. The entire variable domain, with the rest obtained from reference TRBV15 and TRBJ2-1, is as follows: DAMVIQNPRYQVTQFGKPVTLSCSQTLNHNVMYWYQQKSSQAPKLLFHYYDKDFNNEADTPDNFQSRRPNTSFCFLDIRSPGLGDTAMYLCATSRDLLRRFFGPGTRLTVL.

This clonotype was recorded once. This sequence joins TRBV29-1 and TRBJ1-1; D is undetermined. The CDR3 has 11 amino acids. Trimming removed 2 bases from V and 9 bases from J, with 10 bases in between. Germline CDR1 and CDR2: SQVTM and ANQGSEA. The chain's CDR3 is CSVETVPQAFF. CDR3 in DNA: TGCAGCGTTGAAACAGTACCACAAGCTTTCTTT.

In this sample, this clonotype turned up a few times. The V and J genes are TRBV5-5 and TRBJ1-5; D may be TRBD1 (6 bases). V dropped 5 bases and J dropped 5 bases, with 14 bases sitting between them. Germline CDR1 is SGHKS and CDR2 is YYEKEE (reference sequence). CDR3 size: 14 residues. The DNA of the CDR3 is TGTGCCAGCAGTCTCCCGGACAGACATCAGCCCCAGCATTTT. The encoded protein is CASSLPDRHQPQHF. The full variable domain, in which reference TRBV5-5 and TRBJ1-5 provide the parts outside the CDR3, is DAGVTQSPTHLIKTRGQQVTLRCSPISGHKSVSWYQQVLGQGPQFIFQYYEKEERGRGNFPDRFSARQFPNYSSELNVNALLLGDSALYLCASSLPDRHQPQHFGDGTRLSIL.

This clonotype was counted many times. CDR3 sequence: CASSENRGLNTQYF. CDR3 sequence (DNA): TGTGCCAGCAGTGAAAACCGGGGGCTGAATACGCAGTATTTT. The chain carries TRBV2 and TRBJ2-3; D may be TRBD1 or TRBD2 (6 bases each). In germline, CDR1 is SNHLY, CDR2 FYNNEI. The CDR3 covers 14 residues. V was cut by 2 bases and J by 7 bases, with 13 bases left in between.

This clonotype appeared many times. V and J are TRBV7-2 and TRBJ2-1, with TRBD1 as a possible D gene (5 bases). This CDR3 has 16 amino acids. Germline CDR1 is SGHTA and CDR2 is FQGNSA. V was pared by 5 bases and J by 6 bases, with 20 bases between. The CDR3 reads CASSPASRATRNEQFF. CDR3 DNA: TGTGCCAGCAGCCCGGCGTCCAGGGCCACGCGCAATGAGCAGTTCTTC.

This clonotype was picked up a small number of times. Here the CDR3 reads CASSLRPVLNTEAFF. The DNA for the CDR3 is TGTGCCAGCAGTTTACGACCCGTCCTGAACACTGAAGCTTTCTTT. This chain uses TRBV27 with TRBJ1-1; D unclear. V was clipped by 2 bases and J by 0 bases, with 10 bases between them. The CDR3 spans 15 residues. Germline V gene sequence: CDR1 MNHEY, CDR2 SMNVEV (reference sequence).

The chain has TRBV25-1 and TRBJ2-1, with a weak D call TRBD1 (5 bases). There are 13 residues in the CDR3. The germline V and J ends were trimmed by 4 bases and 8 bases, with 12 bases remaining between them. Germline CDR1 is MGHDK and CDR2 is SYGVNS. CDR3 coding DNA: TGTGCCAGCAGTGGGGGCAGTAAGGATGAGCAGTTCTTC. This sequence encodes CASSGGSKDEQFF.

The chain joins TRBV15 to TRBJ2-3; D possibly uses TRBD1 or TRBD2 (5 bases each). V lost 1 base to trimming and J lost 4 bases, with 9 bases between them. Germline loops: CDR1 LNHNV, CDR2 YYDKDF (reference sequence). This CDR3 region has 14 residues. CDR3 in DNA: TGTGCCACCAGCAGAGCGAGGGGTGCAGATACGCAGTATTTT. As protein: CATSRARGADTQYF. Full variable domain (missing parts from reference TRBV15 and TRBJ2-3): DAMVIQNPRYQVTQFGKPVTLSCSQTLNHNVMYWYQQKSSQAPKLLFHYYDKDFNNEADTPDNFQSRRPNTSFCFLDIRSPGLGDTAMYLCATSRARGADTQYFGPGTRLTVL.

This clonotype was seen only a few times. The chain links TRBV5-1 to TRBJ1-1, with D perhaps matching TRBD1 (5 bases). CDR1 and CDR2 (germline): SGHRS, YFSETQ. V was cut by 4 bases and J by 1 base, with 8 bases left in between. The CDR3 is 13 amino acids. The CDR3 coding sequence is TGCGCCAGCAGCGCTGGACAGAACACTGAAGCTTTCTTT. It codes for CASSAGQNTEAFF.

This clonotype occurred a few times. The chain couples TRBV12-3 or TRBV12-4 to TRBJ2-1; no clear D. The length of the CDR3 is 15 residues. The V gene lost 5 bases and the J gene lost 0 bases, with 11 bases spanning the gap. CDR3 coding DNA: TGTGCCAGCAGTAACGTCCAGAGCTCCTACAATGAGCAGTTCTTC. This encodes CASSNVQSSYNEQFF.

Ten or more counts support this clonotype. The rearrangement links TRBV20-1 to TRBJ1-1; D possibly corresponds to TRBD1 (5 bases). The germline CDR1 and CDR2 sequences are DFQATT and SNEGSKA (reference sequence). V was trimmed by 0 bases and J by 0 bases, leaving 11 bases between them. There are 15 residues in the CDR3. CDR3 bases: TGCAGTGCTAGAGAGGCAGGGCGACTGAACACTGAAGCTTTCTTT. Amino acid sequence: CSAREAGRLNTEAFF.